This TCR beta chain was sequenced during a study of T cell changes during pregnancy in multiple sclerosis. This clone was picked up one time. The repertoire was sequenced with immunoSEQ multiplex PCR; TCRdb's copy has only in-frame clones and lacks some. The sample records about 27,000 clones, around nine tenths being singletons. Sequenced here: CD8+ T cells from peripheral blood mononuclear cells, sampled in the first trimester of pregnancy. The sequence derives from a female donor in good health, enrolled as a control in a pregnancy study.

CDR3 coding DNA: TGTGCCAGCTCACCAATCAACTTCCGGGACAGTCGCACAGATACGCAGTATTTT. It encodes CASSPINFRDSRTDTQYF. The chain links TRBV18 to TRBJ2-3; 7 nucleotides align to TRBD1. J lost 1 base, V lost 2 bases, and 12 bases had no gene match. The CDR3 is 18 amino acids. Per the germline V gene, CDR1 is KGHSH and CDR2 is LQKENI. Complete variable domain (other parts from reference TRBV18 and TRBJ2-3): NAGVMQNPRHLVRRRGQEARLRCSPMKGHSHVYWYRQLPEEGLKFMVYLQKENIIDESGMPKERFSAEFPKEGPSILRIQQVVRGDSAAYFCASSPINFRDSRTDTQYFGPGTRLTVL.